These T cell receptor beta chains were read from a single sample in a study of CD8 T cells in ankylosing spondylitis. TCRdb independently ran MiXCR on the 5' RACE reads; one entry per CDR3 protein. There are about 150,000 distinct CDR3 sequences in the sample; 44% occur only once, and about 15% lies in the top ten. The sample taken for sequencing was synovial fluid, either unsorted or a sorted T cell fraction (not recorded which). The receptors shown here come from a male donor with ankylosing spondylitis. The conserved cysteine and the conserved F or W are not part of the CDR3 here. Clone sizes are given selectively: once, few, many, or a class where the clone is expanded.

V gene: TRBV12-3/TRBV12-4
clone size: few
J gene: TRBJ2-1
CDR3 protein: ASRSRQGRYNEQF

V gene: TRBV5-1
clone size: -
J gene: TRBJ1-2
CDR3 protein: ASSLEVGIYGYT

V gene: TRBV15
clone size: -
J gene: TRBJ2-7
CDR3 protein: ATSQAGGGGEQY

V gene: TRBV6-2/TRBV6-3
clone size: -
J gene: TRBJ2-1
CDR3 protein: ASSTGLASGEQF

V gene: TRBV12-3/TRBV12-4
clone size: -
J gene: TRBJ1-1
CDR3 protein: ASSKGQLNTEAF

V gene: TRBV12-3/TRBV12-4
clone size: -
J gene: TRBJ1-5
CDR3 protein: ASSGGGQAAPFNQPQH

V gene: TRBV7-9
clone size: -
J gene: TRBJ2-7
CDR3 protein: ASSPNLAGHSYEQY

V gene: TRBV28
clone size: -
J gene: TRBJ2-1
CDR3 protein: ASSFHHRRSLYNEQF

V gene: TRBV12-3/TRBV12-4
clone size: -
J gene: TRBJ2-4
CDR3 protein: ASSLGWAGVDKNFQY

V gene: TRBV27
clone size: -
J gene: TRBJ2-7
CDR3 protein: ASSPSIMDAYEQY

V gene: TRBV12-5
clone size: few
J gene: TRBJ2-3
CDR3 protein: ASGGGLAGTDTQY

V gene: TRBV3-1
clone size: few
J gene: TRBJ2-4
CDR3 protein: ASSQGLILAKNIQY

V gene: TRBV20-1
clone size: -
J gene: TRBJ2-5
CDR3 protein: SAAGTSGKQETQY

V gene: TRBV7-2
clone size: -
J gene: TRBJ2-3
CDR3 protein: ASSRRYSGSTDTQY

V gene: TRBV5-6
clone size: few
J gene: TRBJ2-5
CDR3 protein: ASSLVPFAETQY

V gene: TRBV12-3/TRBV12-4
clone size: many
J gene: TRBJ1-2
CDR3 protein: ASSFLTSDGYGYT

V gene: TRBV5-6
clone size: -
J gene: TRBJ2-7
CDR3 protein: ASSFDSFYEQY

V gene: TRBV10-3
clone size: -
J gene: TRBJ2-1
CDR3 protein: ASRGWTYNEQF

V gene: TRBV14
clone size: -
J gene: TRBJ1-1
CDR3 protein: ASSSRVADTEAF

V gene: TRBV12-3/TRBV12-4
clone size: few
J gene: TRBJ2-1
CDR3 protein: ASSPRTSGLYNEQF

V gene: TRBV6-4
clone size: -
J gene: TRBJ2-1
CDR3 protein: ASSSGSNNEQF

V gene: TRBV6-5
clone size: few
J gene: TRBJ2-3
CDR3 protein: ASSYSGLTDTQY

V gene: TRBV7-8
clone size: -
J gene: TRBJ2-7
CDR3 protein: AILTGTRSYPYEQY

V gene: TRBV5-1
clone size: -
J gene: TRBJ2-1
CDR3 protein: ASNLASSRDRVISSYNEQF

V gene: TRBV6-1
clone size: -
J gene: TRBJ2-1
CDR3 protein: ASSEYQGVYNEQF

V gene: TRBV2
clone size: few
J gene: TRBJ1-6
CDR3 protein: ASSEPGEGSLH

V gene: TRBV10-3
clone size: few
J gene: TRBJ2-1
CDR3 protein: AISEPGLAGTYNEQF

V gene: TRBV5-1
clone size: -
J gene: TRBJ2-1
CDR3 protein: ASQGGQGLYEQF

V gene: TRBV5-1
clone size: once
J gene: TRBJ1-1
CDR3 protein: ASSPLTGGDEAF

V gene: TRBV25-1
clone size: -
J gene: TRBJ1-1
CDR3 protein: ASSDAWTERNTEAF

V gene: TRBV4-1
clone size: -
J gene: TRBJ1-2
CDR3 protein: ASSQWGLGGYT

V gene: TRBV4-2
clone size: -
J gene: TRBJ2-1
CDR3 protein: ASSQAQGPPHEQF

V gene: TRBV3-1
clone size: -
J gene: TRBJ2-4
CDR3 protein: ASSQDRNRDLGITKNIQY

V gene: TRBV29-1
clone size: -
J gene: TRBJ2-5
CDR3 protein: SVEPGDGKETQY

V gene: TRBV5-1
clone size: -
J gene: TRBJ2-7
CDR3 protein: ASSLLASTGRVSYEQY

V gene: TRBV12-3/TRBV12-4
clone size: few
J gene: TRBJ2-2
CDR3 protein: ASSPWTSGRAGYTGELF

V gene: TRBV7-3
clone size: few
J gene: TRBJ2-3
CDR3 protein: ASSVTHTGFSTDTQY

V gene: TRBV2
clone size: -
J gene: TRBJ2-1
CDR3 protein: ASSGTGGNEQF

V gene: TRBV20-1
clone size: -
J gene: TRBJ1-2
CDR3 protein: SARDPQGGFSGYT

V gene: TRBV15
clone size: few
J gene: TRBJ2-3
CDR3 protein: ATSRVPGGPADTQY

V gene: TRBV13
clone size: -
J gene: TRBJ2-1
CDR3 protein: ASSLFGLAGVNEQF